This T cell receptor (beta chain) derives from a study of response to subunit inactivated influenza vaccine. Study-level findings and limits: The authors suggested that every seasonal influenza vaccination recruits few new T cells.

This clonotype was detected only a few times. Its matching antigen is unknown. TCRdb used MiXCR to reprocess the RT-PCR reads, holding one entry per CDR3 protein. The table records a few hundred thousand distinct CDR3 sequences, about 15% of them present only once. Trimming took 5 bases from V and 0 from J; bases not matched to a gene: 5. The CDR3 sequence is 15 residues long. Germline values: CDR1 SEHNR, CDR2 FQNEAQ (reference sequence). The chain links TRBV7-9 to TRBJ2-7, with 9 bases identical to TRBD1. The sequence was obtained from a middle-aged man who received an inactivated influenza vaccine. Here the sequenced sample was PBMCs from blood, taken approximately 12 days after vaccination. CDR3 in amino acids: CASSTQGQGSYEQYF. CDR3 DNA sequence: TGTGCCAGCAGCACCCAGGGACAGGGCTCCTACGAGCAGTACTTC.